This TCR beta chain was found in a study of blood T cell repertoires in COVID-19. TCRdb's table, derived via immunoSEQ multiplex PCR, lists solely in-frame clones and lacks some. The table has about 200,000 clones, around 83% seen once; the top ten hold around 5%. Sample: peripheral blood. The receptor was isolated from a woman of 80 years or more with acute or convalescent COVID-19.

The CDR3 reads CASIPYPGRSSEAFF. CDR3 sequence (DNA): TGTGCCAGTATCCCATACCCGGGGAGGAGTTCTGAAGCTTTCTTT. The chain has TRBV19 and TRBJ1-1; unclear D gene. CDR1 and CDR2 (germline): LNHDA, SQIVND (reference sequence). Trimming took off 7 bases at V and 6 bases at J, with 21 bases between the two ends. This CDR3 comprises 15 residues.